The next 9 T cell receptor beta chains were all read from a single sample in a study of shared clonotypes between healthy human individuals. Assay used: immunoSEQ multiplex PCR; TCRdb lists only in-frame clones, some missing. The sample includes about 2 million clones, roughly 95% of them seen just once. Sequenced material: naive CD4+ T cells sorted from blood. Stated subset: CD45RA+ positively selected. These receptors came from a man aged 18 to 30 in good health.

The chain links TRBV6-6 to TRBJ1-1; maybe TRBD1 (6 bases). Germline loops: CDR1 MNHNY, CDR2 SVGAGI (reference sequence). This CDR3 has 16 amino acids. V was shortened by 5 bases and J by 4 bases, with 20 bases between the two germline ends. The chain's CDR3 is CASSQSLVQGATEAFF. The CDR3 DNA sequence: TGTGCCAGCAGTCAATCCCTAGTACAGGGAGCCACTGAAGCTTTCTTT.

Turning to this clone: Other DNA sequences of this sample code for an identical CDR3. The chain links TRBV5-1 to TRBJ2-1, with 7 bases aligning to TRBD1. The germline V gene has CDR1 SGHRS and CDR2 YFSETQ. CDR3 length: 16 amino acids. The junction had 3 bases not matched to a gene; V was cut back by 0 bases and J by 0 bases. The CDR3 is CASSLVGGLSYNEQFF. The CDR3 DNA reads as TGCGCCAGCAGCTTGGTAGGGGGCCTCTCCTACAATGAGCAGTTCTTC.

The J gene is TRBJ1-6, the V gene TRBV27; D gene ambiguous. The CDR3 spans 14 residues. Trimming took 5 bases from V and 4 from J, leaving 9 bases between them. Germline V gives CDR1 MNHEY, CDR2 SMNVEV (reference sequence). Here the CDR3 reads CASSPLIYNSPLHF. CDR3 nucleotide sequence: TGTGCCAGCAGTCCCTTGATATATAATTCACCCCTCCACTTT.

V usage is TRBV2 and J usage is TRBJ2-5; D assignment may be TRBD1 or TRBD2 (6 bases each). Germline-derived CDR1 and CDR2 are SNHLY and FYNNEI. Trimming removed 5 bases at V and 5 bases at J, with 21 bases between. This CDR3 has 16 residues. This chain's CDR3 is CASSKLGAQGRETQYF. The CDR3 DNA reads TGTGCCAGCAGTAAATTGGGGGCGCAGGGGAGGGAGACCCAGTACTTC.

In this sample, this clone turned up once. The CDR3 DNA reads TGTGCCAGCAGCACGAGAGGGCTAGTAGGACCCACAGATACGCAGTATTTT. It specifies CASSTRGLVGPTDTQYF. J is TRBJ2-3 and V is TRBV7-2; a weak D match, TRBD2 (5 bases). V was cut by 5 bases and J by 2 bases, with 20 bases left in between. The germline gives CDR1 SGHTA, CDR2 FQGNSA. The CDR3 has 17 amino acids.

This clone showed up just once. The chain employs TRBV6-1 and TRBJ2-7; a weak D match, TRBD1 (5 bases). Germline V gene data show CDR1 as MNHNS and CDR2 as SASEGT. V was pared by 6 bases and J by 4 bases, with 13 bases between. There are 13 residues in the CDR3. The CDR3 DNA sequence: TGTGCCAGCAGCCAGACAGACAGATACGAGCAGTACTTC. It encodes CASSQTDRYEQYF.

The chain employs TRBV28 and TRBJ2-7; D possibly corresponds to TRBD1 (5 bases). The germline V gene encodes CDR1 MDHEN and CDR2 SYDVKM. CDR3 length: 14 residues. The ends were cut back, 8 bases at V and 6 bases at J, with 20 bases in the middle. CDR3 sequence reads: CASYHLWGGGEQYF. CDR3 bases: TGTGCCAGCTACCACCTTTGGGGCGGCGGCGAGCAGTACTTC.

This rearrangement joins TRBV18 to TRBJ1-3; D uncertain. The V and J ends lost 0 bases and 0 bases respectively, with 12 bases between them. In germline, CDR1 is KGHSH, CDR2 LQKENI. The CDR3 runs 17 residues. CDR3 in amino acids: CASSPPDSRGSGNTIYF. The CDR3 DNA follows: TGTGCCAGCTCACCACCAGACTCGCGGGGCTCTGGAAACACCATATATTTT.

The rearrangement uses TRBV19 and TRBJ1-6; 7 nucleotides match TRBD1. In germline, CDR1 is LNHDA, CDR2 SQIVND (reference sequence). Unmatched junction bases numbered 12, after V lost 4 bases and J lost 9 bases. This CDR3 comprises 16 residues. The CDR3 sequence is CASSTARQGGGSPLHF. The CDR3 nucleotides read TGTGCCAGTAGTACCGCCAGACAGGGAGGTGGTTCACCCCTCCACTTT.